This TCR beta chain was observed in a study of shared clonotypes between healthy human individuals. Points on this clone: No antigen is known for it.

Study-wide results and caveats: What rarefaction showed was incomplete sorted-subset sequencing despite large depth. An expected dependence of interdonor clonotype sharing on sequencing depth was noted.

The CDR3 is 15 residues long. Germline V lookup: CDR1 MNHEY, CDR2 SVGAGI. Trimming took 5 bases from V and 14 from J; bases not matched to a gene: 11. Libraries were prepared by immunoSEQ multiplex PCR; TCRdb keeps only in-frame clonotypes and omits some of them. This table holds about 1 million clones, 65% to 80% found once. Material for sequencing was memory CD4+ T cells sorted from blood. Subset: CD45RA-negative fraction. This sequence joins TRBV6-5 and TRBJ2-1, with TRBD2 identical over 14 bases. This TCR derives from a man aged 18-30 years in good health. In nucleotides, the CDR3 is TGTGCCAGCAGTCCCGGGACTAGCGGGGGCAAACCAGAGTTCTTC. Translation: CASSPGTSGGKPEFF.